This T cell receptor beta chain emerged from a study of early T cells in non-severe SARS-CoV-2 infection. This CDR3 is built from 14 residues. Germline CDR1 MNHEY, CDR2 SVGAGI. The germline V and J ends were trimmed by 10 bases and 6 bases, with 16 bases remaining between them. There are many counts of this clonotype. TCRdb analysed the 5' RACE reads with MiXCR anew, one entry per CDR3 protein. The sample carries tens of thousands of distinct CDR3 sequences, more than 8% recorded once. V and J are TRBV6-5 and TRBJ1-6; D is uncertain. The clonotype originates from an adult who was a healthcare worker with PCR-confirmed SARS-CoV-2 infection or an uninfected control (not recorded which). The material sequenced was whole blood. CDR3 sequence: CATARRTGNSPLHF. CDR3 DNA: TGTGCCACCGCCCGCCGCACGGGTAATTCACCCCTCCACTTT.